This TCR beta chain was recorded in a study of CD8+ T cells in alopecia areata. Overall study findings and caveats: Many of the expanded lesional clones endured in scalp and blood while on tofacitinib. Scalp clonality, together with expanded CD8+ clones among the top 100, fell significantly with tofacitinib.

CDR1 and CDR2 from the germline V gene are MNHNS and SASEGT. Trimming cost V 7 bases and J 4 bases; bases outside gene matches: 4. CDR3 size: 15 residues. As to this clone: Its antigen is still unknown.

Treatment of the sample: oral pan-JAK inhibitor, 5-10 mg twice daily. Lesional scalp punch biopsies and peripheral blood came from alopecia areata patients. cDNA serving as the sequencing template came from extracted, reverse transcribed RNA. Libraries were prepared by immunoSEQ multiplex PCR; TCRdb keeps only in-frame clonotypes and omits some of them. The data contain tens of thousands of clones, around 71% of them singletons. Specimen: CD8+ T cells sorted from blood, collected at week 4, from a patient treated with tofacitinib. The chain joins TRBV6-1 to TRBJ2-3; 14 bases line up with TRBD2. The origin of this receptor is a human donor with alopecia areata. CDR3 nucleotide sequence: TGTGCCAGCACCTGGACTAGCGGGGGGCCAGATACGCAGTATTTT. Translation gives CASTWTSGGPDTQYF.